The 32 T cell receptor beta chains presented below share a single source sample, sequenced in a study of vaccination and CD4 T cells after COVID-19. These receptors have no known antigen. Treatment in this sample: approximately 9-day PBMC culture with coronavirus spike peptide pools or control peptides (ViraFEST assay). The Oncomine TCR Beta short-read assay was applied to DNA of cultured CD4+ T cells. One entry per CDR3 protein results from TCRdb running MiXCR on the PCR reads. Altogether more than 15,000 distinct CDR3 sequences are present, more than 55% being singletons, with the ten largest covering roughly a tenth. Sequencing input: CD4+ T cells from blood, cultured in vitro. These receptors originate from a human donor who had recovered from COVID-19.

The J gene is TRBJ2-1, the V gene TRBV12-3 or TRBV12-4, with TRBD2 as a possible D gene (5 bases). CDR3 length: 13 residues. Trimming removed 7 bases from V and 0 bases from J, with 7 bases in between. The CDR3 nucleotides are TGTGCCAGCACTGCGGGCTCCTACAATGAGCAGTTCTTC. It encodes CASTAGSYNEQFF.

This clonotype was seen more than once but under ten times. V is TRBV27 and J is TRBJ1-5; TRBD1 matches at 7 bases. Trimming cost V 7 bases and J 7 bases; bases outside gene matches: 7. The CDR3 runs to 13 residues. Germline V gene data show CDR1 as MNHEY and CDR2 as SMNVEV (reference sequence). For the CDR3, the DNA is TGTGCCAGCACCTATGGCAGGGGGCAGCCCCAGCATTTT. The encoded protein is CASTYGRGQPQHF.

This clonotype has a handful of counts. V is TRBV11-2 and J is TRBJ2-2; D not resolved. The ends were cut back, 7 bases at V and 5 bases at J, with 11 bases in the middle. Germline CDR1 SGHAT, CDR2 FQNNGV. The CDR3 is 13 amino acids. The CDR3 DNA is TGTGCCAGCAAAAGGGCCGGAACCGGGGAGCTGTTTTTT. Its translation: CASKRAGTGELFF.

The chain joins TRBV21-1 to TRBJ1-6; TRBD1 reflects the table's D call only, with no check against the DNA. TRBV21-1 is reported as a pseudogene. The CDR3 extends over 15 amino acids. This CDR3 is CASSAPGPPQEALHF. The CDR3 DNA reads as TGTGCCAGCAGCGCTCCGGGACCACCTCAGGAGGCCCTCCACTTT.

The J gene is TRBJ2-6, the V gene TRBV12-3 or TRBV12-4; D is unclear. The CDR3 runs 15 residues. V dropped 7 bases and J dropped 1 base, with 11 bases sitting between them. CDR3 residues: CASTPVRSGANVLTF. The CDR3 DNA is TGTGCCAGCACCCCCGTGAGATCTGGGGCCAACGTCCTGACTTTC.

The chain couples TRBV7-2 to TRBJ2-7; 7 positions match TRBD1. CDR1 is SGHTA and CDR2 is FQGNSA in the germline V gene. The CDR3 consists of 15 residues. V shed 1 base, J shed 4 bases, and the junction held 7 bases outside the gene matches. CDR3 nucleotide sequence: TGTGCCAGCAGCTTAGTCCACAGGGGAAATTACGAGCAGTACTTC. This sequence encodes CASSLVHRGNYEQYF.

The sample holds a few counts of this clonotype. The rearrangement links TRBV27 to TRBJ1-2; no definite D call. The CDR3 has 14 residues. In germline, CDR1 is MNHEY, CDR2 SMNVEV (reference sequence). V was pared by 5 bases and J by 6 bases, with 16 bases between. The CDR3 sequence: CASSPRPSPHGYTF. For the CDR3, the DNA is TGTGCCAGCAGTCCGAGACCGTCCCCCCATGGCTACACCTTC.

This clonotype was seen a handful of times. The chain joins TRBV20-1 to TRBJ1-1, with TRBD1 identical over 8 bases. V dropped 4 bases and J dropped 4; count of bases not matched to a gene: 14. Germline values: CDR1 DFQATT, CDR2 SNEGSKA (reference sequence). The CDR3 is 16 amino acids. The CDR3 sequence: CSAKSPPGGAGTEAFF. The CDR3 region has the DNA TGCAGTGCTAAGTCCCCCCCAGGGGGCGCAGGCACTGAAGCTTTCTTT.

The table lists this clonotype with a few counts. DNA for the CDR3: TGTGCCAGCAGCCCCGCGACAGAAGTTTACGAGCAGTACTTC. Translated, it gives CASSPATEVYEQYF. V and J are TRBV11-2 and TRBJ2-1, with a weak D call TRBD1 (5 bases). TRBJ2-7 matches the DNA end more closely, so the J call is doubtful. There are 14 residues in the CDR3. Germline V lookup: CDR1 SGHAT, CDR2 FQNNGV.

The chain combines TRBV6-5 with TRBJ2-5; the match to TRBD1 covers 9 bases. There are 13 residues in the CDR3. From germline, CDR1 is MNHEY and CDR2 SVGAGI. V trimming: 4 bases; J trimming: 7 bases; junction bases outside the gene matches: 4. The DNA of the CDR3 is TGTGCCAGCAGTTGGGACAGGGAGGGGACCCAGTACTTC. Its protein product is CASSWDREGTQYF.

V gene TRBV24-1 combines with J gene TRBJ2-1; D may correspond to TRBD1 or TRBD2 (5 bases each). Germline lookup yields CDR1 KGHDR and CDR2 SFDVKD. This CDR3 has 16 residues. V was clipped by 3 bases and J by 6 bases, with 17 bases between them. The CDR3 reads CATSDASLRGSNEQFF. The CDR3 DNA sequence: TGTGCCACCAGTGATGCCTCGCTGAGGGGTTCCAATGAGCAGTTCTTC.

This clonotype is labeled large. The chain has TRBV27 and TRBJ1-2; D may be TRBD1 (5 bases). The V end lost 5 bases, the J end lost 4 bases, and 11 bases lay between the germline ends. Germline CDR1 MNHEY, CDR2 SMNVEV (reference sequence). This CDR3 has 13 residues. CDR3 sequence: CASSVGARYGYTF. The CDR3 DNA reads as TGTGCCAGCAGTGTAGGGGCCCGCTATGGCTACACCTTC.

This clonotype was counted a few times. The V gene is TRBV7-2, the J gene TRBJ1-6; TRBD1 matches 9 bases. This CDR3 has 15 amino acids. Germline V lookup: CDR1 SGHTA, CDR2 FQGNSA. The junction had 5 bases not matched to a gene; V was cut back by 4 bases and J by 7 bases. CDR3 sequence (DNA): TGTGCCAGCAGCTCCCGGACAGGGGTCAATTCACCCCTCCACTTT. Translated: CASSSRTGVNSPLHF.

A single count supports this clonotype. This chain connects TRBV10-3 to TRBJ2-1; 9 nucleotides match TRBD1. With 0 bases clipped from V and 0 bases from J, the junction kept 3 bases outside the gene matches. Germline V lookup: CDR1 ENHRY, CDR2 SYGVKD. The CDR3 has 17 amino acids. The CDR3 region is CAISESLTGGSYNEQFF. The DNA for the CDR3 is TGTGCCATCAGTGAGTCCCTGACAGGGGGCTCCTACAATGAGCAGTTCTTC.

The chain recombines TRBV24-1 with TRBJ2-7, with TRBD1 identical over 12 bases. V lost 3 bases to trimming and J lost 4 bases; unmatched junction nucleotides: 6. Germline V gene lookup returns CDR1 KGHDR and CDR2 SFDVKD. This CDR3 comprises 16 residues. The CDR3 DNA is TGTGCCACCAGTGATGCGGGACAGGGGGCGAGGTACGAGCAGTACTTC. Protein product: CATSDAGQGARYEQYF.

In this sample, this clonotype is medium-sized. This chain connects TRBV28 to TRBJ1-5; 9 bases agree with TRBD1. The CDR3 covers 18 residues. CDR1 and CDR2 (germline): MDHEN, SYDVKM. V shed 4 bases, J shed 0 bases, and the junction held 10 bases outside the gene matches. This chain's CDR3 is CASSSSGQGTYSNQPQHF. CDR3 DNA: TGTGCCAGCAGTTCATCGGGACAGGGAACTTATAGCAATCAGCCCCAGCATTTT.

The chain couples TRBV3-1 to TRBJ2-5, with a weak D call TRBD2 (6 bases). Trimming took off 4 bases at V and 4 bases at J, with 16 bases between the two ends. This CDR3 has 15 residues. The V gene's germline CDR1 is LGHDT and CDR2 YNNKEL (reference sequence). The CDR3 region is CASSPRDSAGETQYF. For the CDR3, the DNA is TGTGCCAGCAGCCCGAGGGACTCAGCGGGAGAGACCCAGTACTTC.

This chain joins TRBV5-1 and TRBJ2-3, with D tentatively TRBD1 or TRBD2 (6 bases each). V lost 5 bases and J 1 base, leaving 14 bases between the germline ends. Germline assignment: CDR1 SGHRS and CDR2 YFSETQ. The CDR3 contains 15 residues. DNA for the CDR3: TGCGCCAGCAGTTACAACAGGGAGGGCACAGATACGCAGTATTTT. This encodes CASSYNREGTDTQYF.

The chain uses TRBV6-2 or TRBV6-3 and TRBJ2-3; 10 bases line up with TRBD2. The CDR3 runs 17 residues. The germline V gene encodes CDR1 MNHEY and CDR2 SVGEGT. The V gene end was trimmed by 5 bases and the J gene end by 2 bases; junction bases not matched to a gene: 10. The CDR3 sequence: CASSPSRTSGTTDTQYF. As DNA, the CDR3 is TGTGCCAGCAGTCCCAGCAGGACTAGCGGTACCACAGATACGCAGTATTTT.

The V gene is TRBV7-9, the J gene TRBJ1-1; a weak D match, TRBD1 (5 bases). Trimming pared 6 bases from V and 2 bases from J, leaving 13 bases between. The CDR3 totals 14 residues. Germline CDR1 reads SEHNR; CDR2 reads FQNEAQ (reference sequence). The CDR3 is CASRDFRTNTEAFF. CDR3 DNA sequence: TGTGCCAGCAGGGACTTTAGGACAAACACTGAAGCTTTCTTT.

This chain uses TRBV29-1 with TRBJ2-6, with D uncertain. Deletions cut 7 bases from V and 0 bases from J, with 10 bases between. The CDR3 covers 14 residues. Germline V gene lookup returns CDR1 SQVTM and CDR2 ANQGSEA. The CDR3 nucleotides are TGCAGCGCTTACAGTGACTCTGGGGCCAACGTCCTGACTTTC. As protein: CSAYSDSGANVLTF.

The V and J genes are TRBV6-1 and TRBJ2-3; the match to TRBD2 covers 13 bases. The germline CDR1 and CDR2 sequences are MNHNS and SASEGT. The CDR3 covers 16 residues. Germline trimming cut 8 bases from V and 1 base from J; bases unmatched to any gene: 6. The CDR3 sequence: CASGTSGRAGTDTQYF. CDR3 coding DNA: TGTGCCAGCGGAACTAGCGGGAGGGCCGGCACAGATACGCAGTATTTT.

The chain employs TRBV20-1 and TRBJ2-7; 15 bases are shared with TRBD2. The V gene's germline CDR1 is DFQATT and CDR2 SNEGSKA (reference sequence). The CDR3 is made up of 14 amino acids. J gave up 6 bases and V 5 bases, and 5 bases lay outside the gene matches. CDR3 sequence (DNA): TGCAGTGCTGAGGGGACTAGCGGGGGGAGCGAGCAGTACTTC. Its translation is CSAEGTSGGSEQYF.

This chain connects TRBV6-2 or TRBV6-3 to TRBJ1-1; D is unresolved. CDR3 length: 16 residues. The ends were cut back, 4 bases at V and 3 bases at J, with 18 bases in the middle. Germline assignment: CDR1 MNHEY and CDR2 SVGEGT. Here the CDR3 DNA reads TGTGCCAGCAGTTCCTACGTCGGTCGAAGTGACACTGAAGCTTTCTTT. Residues: CASSSYVGRSDTEAFF.

In this sample, this clonotype turned up once. This rearrangement joins TRBV12-3 or TRBV12-4 to TRBJ1-2, with TRBD1 identical over 8 bases. Trimming took 6 bases from V and 8 from J; bases not matched to a gene: 8. This CDR3 is 13 amino acids long. The chain's CDR3 is CASRNTGGEGYTF. The CDR3 region has the DNA TGTGCCAGCAGGAACACAGGGGGTGAAGGCTACACCTTC.

This clonotype was seen more than once but under ten times. The V and J genes are TRBV28 and TRBJ1-1; D is ambiguous. CDR1 is MDHEN and CDR2 is SYDVKM in the germline V gene. CDR3 length equals 12 residues. Trimming shortened V by 3 bases and J by 5 bases, and 7 bases separated the two germline ends. The CDR3 here is CASSFRYTEAFF. DNA of the CDR3: TGTGCCAGCAGTTTCCGCTATACTGAAGCTTTCTTT.

V gene TRBV7-2 combines with J gene TRBJ2-1; 12 nucleotides match TRBD2. CDR3 length: 20 residues. Per the germline V gene, CDR1 is SGHTA and CDR2 is FQGNSA. V dropped 7 bases and J dropped 10; count of bases not matched to a gene: 26. The CDR3 region has the DNA TGTGCCAGCATGTTGTTACAGGGGTCTAGCGGGAGGGCCGGGGTGAAAGAGCAGTTCTTC. It is translated as CASMLLQGSSGRAGVKEQFF.

This rearrangement joins TRBV7-9 to TRBJ1-3; D is uncertain. V was shortened by 2 bases and J by 2 bases, with 7 bases between the two germline ends. This CDR3 contains 14 residues. Germline CDR1 and CDR2: SEHNR and FQNEAQ (reference sequence). CDR3 nucleotide sequence: TGTGCCAGCAGCTTATTAAGCACTGGAAACACCATATATTTT. This sequence encodes CASSLLSTGNTIYF.

J is TRBJ1-1 and V is TRBV6-5, with unresolved D. The CDR3 sequence is 13 residues long. CDR1 is MNHEY and CDR2 is SVGAGI in the germline V gene. V lost 2 bases, J lost 3 bases, and 7 bases lay in between. The DNA for the CDR3 is TGTGCCAGCAGTTACAACAGTTACACTGAAGCTTTCTTT. The encoded protein is CASSYNSYTEAFF.

V and J are TRBV10-3 and TRBJ2-2, with TRBD1 identical over 7 bases. The CDR3 covers 15 residues. Germline trimming cut 3 bases from V and 1 base from J; bases unmatched to any gene: 2. From germline, CDR1 is ENHRY and CDR2 SYGVKD. CDR3 sequence (DNA): TGTGCCATCAGTGAAAGGACAGGGAACACCGGGGAGCTGTTTTTT. Translating it yields CAISERTGNTGELFF.

The V call is TRBV27, the J call TRBJ1-4; possibly TRBD1 for D (6 bases). Germline values: CDR1 MNHEY, CDR2 SMNVEV (reference sequence). This CDR3 is 16 amino acids long. Trimming pared 0 bases from V and 5 bases from J, leaving 13 bases between. The CDR3 sequence: CASSLSRQGRNEKLFF. Written as DNA, the CDR3 is TGTGCCAGCAGTTTATCGAGGCAGGGGAGGAATGAAAAACTGTTTTTT.

This clonotype was counted a few times. This chain uses TRBV27 with TRBJ1-6; a possible D gene is TRBD1 (6 bases). The V end was cut by 6 bases, the J end by 8 bases, with 11 bases between. Looked up from germline, CDR1 is MNHEY and CDR2 is SMNVEV (reference sequence). There are 13 residues in the CDR3. The CDR3 coding sequence is TGTGCCAGCAGACAGGGAAGGCATTCACCCCTCCACTTT. It codes for CASRQGRHSPLHF.